This T cell receptor (beta chain) came from a study of T-cell reconstitution after alpha-beta-depleted transplantation in children. The V gene's germline CDR1 is LGHNA and CDR2 YSLEER. The junction had 6 bases not matched to a gene; V was cut back by 3 bases and J by 4 bases. This CDR3 spans 15 amino acids. This clonotype appeared a few times. Unique molecular identifiers were used in preparing the TCRbeta library. TCRdb fed the PCR reads into MiXCR, producing one record per CDR3 protein. The table has fewer than 700,000 distinct CDR3 sequences, approximately 13% seen once; the top ten hold 2.2%. The chain has TRBV4-3 and TRBJ2-7, with 10 positions matching TRBD1. This TCR was recovered from a male patient under 18 who had a stem cell transplant for acute myeloid leukemia, so the T cells may come from the graft donor. This specimen consisted of PBMCs, mostly from graft donor cells, obtained 360 days after TCRalphabeta/CD19-depleted stem cell transplant. CDR3 loop: CASSQTGTGVYEQYF. CDR3 sequence (DNA): TGCGCCAGCAGCCAGACCGGGACAGGGGTTTACGAGCAGTACTTC.